The TCR beta chain under discussion was sequenced for a study of blood T cells in healthy people across ages. The study's findings and limits: The authors considered diversity estimates from one million T cells to be underestimates.

Using a J-beta primer mix together with a sample-barcoded 5' primer, a second PCR was run for about 6 to 12 cycles. TCRdb re-called the 5' RACE reads with MiXCR, one entry per CDR3 protein. The sample records approximately 670,000 distinct CDR3 sequences, roughly 41% being singletons. This clonotype was recorded a few times. Antigen specificity is unknown. The V end was cut by 4 bases, the J end by 5 bases, with 14 bases between. The CDR3 loop spans 14 amino acids. Germline CDR1 reads SGHAT; CDR2 reads FQNNGV. The sequence came from an elderly man in good health. The specimen was blood. The rearrangement links TRBV11-2 to TRBJ2-5; a possible D gene is TRBD1 (7 bases). The CDR3, as DNA: TGTGCCAGCAGCTCCCCAGGGGGGTTGGAGACCCAGTACTTC. Its protein is CASSSPGGLETQYF.